The clone carrying this T cell receptor (beta chain) was seen once. CDR3 size: 14 residues. The junction had 3 bases not matched to a gene; V was cut back by 3 bases and J by 7 bases. The germline V gene encodes CDR1 KGHSH and CDR2 LQKENI. Seattle patients were enrolled during active infection and followed longitudinally. Per the original data handling: From reference gene primer amplification, estimates of nucleated cell counts were derived. Sequencing was performed with immunoSEQ multiplex PCR; in TCRdb, only in-frame clones are kept and a portion is missing. Clonal size and the V and J genes are those of that table, whereas D and trimming came from the DNA. Here the sample spans fewer than 700,000 clones, roughly 91% being singletons. The sample originates from a study of blood T cell repertoires in COVID-19. Study background: In each case, the material was cDNA or gDNA derived from T cells, B-cell-depleted T cells, or PBMCs.

This TCR came from a woman aged 50 to 60 with COVID-19, enrolled during active disease. The material sequenced was peripheral blood. The V and J genes are TRBV18 and TRBJ2-1, with TRBD1 matching 10 bases. The CDR3 region is CASSPRQGANEQFF. For the CDR3, the DNA is TGTGCCAGCTCACCCAGACAGGGGGCTAATGAGCAGTTCTTC.